This entry lists 28 T cell receptor beta chains sequenced from one sample in a study of somatic mutations in cytotoxic T cells in rheumatoid arthritis. Here immunoSEQ multiplex PCR was the method, and the copy in TCRdb shows in-frame clones only, minus some. Counted here are about 15,000 clones, roughly 74% occurring once; the ten biggest clones make up approximately 20%. The material sequenced was CD8+ T cells sorted from blood. The origin of the receptors is an adult with rheumatoid arthritis.

CDR3 DNA: TGTGCCAGCAGTGAAACGGGGGCGGTAGGGGAGACCCAGTACTTC. Residues: CASSETGAVGETQYF. The V and J genes are TRBV6-1 and TRBJ2-5; D is perhaps TRBD1 or TRBD2 (6 bases each). This CDR3 contains 15 residues. CDR1 and CDR2 from the germline V gene are MNHNS and SASEGT. Trimming took off 2 bases at V and 5 bases at J, with 15 bases between the two ends.

The chain recombines TRBV29-1 with TRBJ2-7; 7 nucleotides line up with TRBD1. This CDR3 spans 13 amino acids. CDR1 and CDR2 from the germline V gene are SQVTM and ANQGSEA. The V segment lost 4 bases and the J segment 0 bases; nucleotides outside the gene matches: 3. The CDR3 here is CSVGGDSSYEQYF. The CDR3 bases are TGCAGCGTTGGAGGGGACAGCTCCTACGAGCAGTACTTC.

The gene calls are TRBV27 and TRBJ2-1; no reliable D call. Per the germline V gene, CDR1 is MNHEY and CDR2 is SMNVEV (reference sequence). V shed 2 bases and J shed 7 bases, with 21 bases lying between them. CDR3 length: 17 amino acids. The CDR3 sequence is CASSLEVGPHVQNEQFF. CDR3 nucleotides: TGTGCCAGCAGTTTAGAAGTTGGGCCTCACGTGCAAAATGAGCAGTTCTTC.

The chain carries TRBV30 and TRBJ2-7, with D uncertain. With 2 bases removed from V and 5 bases from J, the gap between germline ends came to 10 bases. Germline lookup yields CDR1 GTSNPN and CDR2 SVGIG (reference sequence). The CDR3 is 12 amino acids. As DNA, the CDR3 is TGTGCCTGGAGTCGCTCGGCGGACGAGCAGTACTTC. This gives the protein CAWSRSADEQYF.

This clone was recorded once. This chain joins TRBV9 and TRBJ2-1, with 10 bases fitting TRBD1. The CDR3 spans 17 residues. Germline V gene data show CDR1 as SGDLS and CDR2 as YYNGEE. J lost 5 bases, V lost 0 bases, and 8 bases had no gene match. The CDR3, as DNA: TGTGCCAGCAGCGTAGCTTGGGGGACAGGGGTCAACAATGAGCAGTTCTTC. Protein sequence: CASSVAWGTGVNNEQFF.

The rearrangement uses TRBV19 and TRBJ2-3; D gene unclear. Germline V gene sequence: CDR1 LNHDA, CDR2 SQIVND (reference sequence). This CDR3 contains 13 residues. V lost 5 bases, J lost 2 bases, and 8 bases lay in between. The chain's CDR3 is CASSLIPTDTQYF. The CDR3 bases are TGTGCCAGTAGTCTAATTCCCACAGATACGCAGTATTTT.

The chain joins TRBV28 to TRBJ2-1; D unresolved. V gave up 6 bases and J gave up 4 bases, with 16 bases separating them. Per germline, CDR1 MDHEN and CDR2 SYDVKM. The CDR3 has 15 amino acids. CDR3: CASSSISIAYNEQFF. The CDR3, as DNA: TGTGCCAGCAGCTCGATATCGATAGCTTACAATGAGCAGTTCTTC.

The V and J genes are TRBV7-9 and TRBJ1-1; 7 nucleotides agree with TRBD1. Germline lookup yields CDR1 SEHNR and CDR2 FQNEAQ (reference sequence). J lost 5 bases, V lost 5 bases, and 5 bases had no gene match. The CDR3 length is 13 residues. Here the CDR3 DNA reads TGTGCCAGCAGCGCCCCAGGGGGGACTGAAGCTTTCTTT. Translating gives CASSAPGGTEAFF. Based on the CDR3 plus reference TRBV7-9 and TRBJ1-1, the full variable domain is DTGVSQNPRHKITKRGQNVTFRCDPISEHNRLYWYRQTLGQGPEFLTYFQNEAQLEKSRLLSDRFSAERPKGSFSTLEIQRTEQGDSAMYLCASSAPGGTEAFFGQGTRLTVV.

This chain joins TRBV4-1 and TRBJ2-7; D unresolved. Trimming shortened V by 0 bases and J by 3 bases, and 12 bases separated the two germline ends. Germline CDR1 and CDR2: MGHRA and YSYEKL. This CDR3 comprises 15 residues. CDR3 sequence reads: CASSQEYGWSYEQYF. CDR3 coding DNA: TGCGCCAGCAGCCAAGAATATGGCTGGAGCTACGAGCAGTACTTC.

The chain uses TRBV27 and TRBJ1-2; D may be TRBD1 (5 bases). CDR1 is MNHEY, CDR2 SMNVEV, per germline (reference sequence). The CDR3 length is 15 residues. Between the trimmed V and J ends, which lost 5 bases and 2 bases, there was a span of 15 bases. This chain's CDR3 is CASSPTSGPNYGYTF. The CDR3 nucleotides are TGTGCCAGCAGTCCTACCTCAGGGCCAAACTATGGCTACACCTTC.

This rearrangement joins TRBV27 to TRBJ2-1, with no clear D. This CDR3 has 14 amino acids. The germline V gene encodes CDR1 MNHEY and CDR2 SMNVEV (reference sequence). V was pared by 0 bases and J by 2 bases, with 5 bases between. The DNA of the CDR3 is TGTGCCAGCAGTTTATCGGATACCTACAATGAGCAGTTCTTC. Its translation: CASSLSDTYNEQFF.

CDR3 DNA sequence: TGTGCCAGCAGCCCCGGGACTAGCGGGATCGATGAGCAGTTCTTC. Protein: CASSPGTSGIDEQFF. The chain recombines TRBV9 with TRBJ2-1, with TRBD2 matching 13 bases. After removal of 4 bases from V and 8 bases from J, the junction contained 6 bases not matched to a gene. Looked up from germline, CDR1 is SGDLS and CDR2 is YYNGEE. There are 15 residues in the CDR3.

The V and J genes are TRBV29-1 and TRBJ2-2; D is undetermined. The CDR3 spans 12 residues. Trimming stripped 6 bases from V and 2 bases from J, with 7 bases between. CDR1 and CDR2 from the germline V gene are SQVTM and ANQGSEA. The DNA of the CDR3 is TGCAGCGTCCCCGCAAACACCGGGGAGCTGTTTTTT. This codes for CSVPANTGELFF.

This clone was picked up a small number of times. CDR3 in DNA: TGTGCCAGCAGCGCCCTAGGAAGGGGGCTGGACGAGCAGTACTTC. Translation gives CASSALGRGLDEQYF. The chain combines TRBV21-1 with TRBJ2-7; the DNA was not used to check the table's D call, TRBD1. TRBV21-1 is labeled a pseudogene. The CDR3 sequence is 15 residues long.

The chain couples TRBV5-1 to TRBJ1-2; D call uncertain. This CDR3 contains 13 residues. Germline CDR1 and CDR2: SGHRS and YFSETQ. V was clipped by 0 bases and J by 4 bases, with 7 bases between them. CDR3 sequence (DNA): TGCGCCAGCAGCTTGGGGGCGGGCTATGGCTACACCTTC. Encoded protein: CASSLGAGYGYTF.

The rearrangement joins TRBV7-3 to TRBJ2-3; D ambiguous. The CDR3 has 13 residues. V was shortened by 6 bases and J by 4 bases, with 11 bases between the two germline ends. Germline values: CDR1 SGHTA, CDR2 FQGTGA. In nucleotides, the CDR3 is TGTGCCAGCAGTTCAGACGGTTCAGATACGCAGTATTTT. Translated, it gives CASSSDGSDTQYF.

The V and J genes are TRBV6-1 and TRBJ2-7; D is ambiguous. Germline lookup yields CDR1 MNHNS and CDR2 SASEGT. The V end lost 3 bases, the J end lost 3 bases, and 15 bases lay between the germline ends. The CDR3 sequence is 15 residues long. The CDR3 coding sequence is TGTGCCAGCAGTGAGTATAGTCTGGATTACTACGAGCAGTACTTC. It translates to CASSEYSLDYYEQYF.

The V gene is TRBV19, the J gene TRBJ2-1, with D possibly matching TRBD2 (6 bases). CDR3 length: 14 amino acids. V gave up 3 bases and J gave up 2 bases, with 8 bases separating them. CDR1 is LNHDA and CDR2 is SQIVND in the germline V gene (reference sequence). In DNA form, the CDR3 reads TGTGCCAGTAGTATCGGGGGACCCTACAATGAGCAGTTCTTC. Amino acids: CASSIGGPYNEQFF. Combining the CDR3 with reference TRBV19 and TRBJ2-1 gives the whole variable domain DGGITQSPKYLFRKEGQNVTLSCEQNLNHDAMYWYRQDPGQGLRLIYYSQIVNDFQKGDIAEGYSVSREKKESFPLTVTSAQKNPTAFYLCASSIGGPYNEQFFGPGTRLTVL.

Written as DNA, the CDR3 is TGCGCCATCCGGACAGGGGAGAACACTGAAGCTTTCTTT. Translated, it gives CAIRTGENTEAFF. This chain connects TRBV10-2 to TRBJ1-1; 9 bases align to TRBD1. Germline-derived CDR1 and CDR2 are WSHSY and SAAADI. The V and J ends lost 10 bases and 1 base, in that order; junction bases with no gene match: 4. The CDR3 runs 13 residues.

The V call is TRBV21-1, the J call TRBJ1-4. TRBV21-1 is an annotated pseudogene. This CDR3 has 16 residues. The CDR3 sequence: CASSNSLRPINEKLFF. CDR3 DNA: TGTGCCAGCAGCAACTCCTTGAGACCAATAAATGAAAAACTGTTTTTT.

This chain links TRBV15 with TRBJ2-7; 11 bases agree with TRBD2. With 0 bases clipped from V and 4 bases from J, the junction kept 2 bases outside the gene matches. Germline CDR1 and CDR2: LNHNV and YYDKDF (reference sequence). This CDR3 spans 15 amino acids. The CDR3 sequence: CATSRDRTSGYEQYF. In DNA form, the CDR3 reads TGTGCCACCAGCAGAGATCGGACTAGCGGGTACGAGCAGTACTTC.

By sample share, this clone is medium-sized. The rearrangement joins TRBV11-2 to TRBJ2-1; D is undetermined. The CDR3 consists of 13 residues. Between the trimmed V and J ends, which lost 1 base and 9 bases, there was a span of 10 bases. Germline V gene data show CDR1 as SGHAT and CDR2 as FQNNGV. For the CDR3, the DNA is TGTGCCAGCAGCTTAGTGACACGCGGTGAGCAGTTCTTC. Its translation is CASSLVTRGEQFF.

The rearrangement uses TRBV27 and TRBJ2-1, with 12 bases matching TRBD2. The CDR3 consists of 17 residues. CDR1 and CDR2 from the germline V gene are MNHEY and SMNVEV (reference sequence). The ends lost 2 bases at V and 5 bases at J; junction bases unmatched: 7. DNA for the CDR3: TGTGCCAGCAGTTTAAGGGCTAGCGGGAGGGCCGACAATGAGCAGTTCTTC. Protein: CASSLRASGRADNEQFF.

This clone qualifies as medium-sized. This chain joins TRBV6-1 and TRBJ1-5, with 9 nucleotides matching TRBD1. CDR3 size: 16 residues. Germline V gene sequence: CDR1 MNHNS, CDR2 SASEGT. Trimming cost V 3 bases and J 7 bases; bases outside gene matches: 10. CDR3 sequence (DNA): TGTGCCAGCAGTGACCGGGACAGGGATGGTTGGCAGCCCCAGCATTTT. Translated: CASSDRDRDGWQPQHF.

This clone was seen a few times. This chain joins TRBV7-6 and TRBJ2-1, with D possibly being TRBD2 (6 bases). Trimming stripped 5 bases from V and 0 bases from J, with 20 bases between. The CDR3 spans 18 residues. CDR1 is SGHVS and CDR2 is FNYEAQ in the germline V gene. The CDR3 region has the DNA TGTGCCAGCAGCGCCGACCATAGCGGAGGGAGCTCCTACAATGAGCAGTTCTTC. This encodes CASSADHSGGSSYNEQFF. Full variable domain (rest looked up from reference TRBV7-6 and TRBJ2-1): GAGVSQSPRYKVTKRGQDVALRCDPISGHVSLYWYRQALGQGPEFLTYFNYEAQQDKSGLPNDRFSAERPEGSISTLTIQRTEQRDSAMYRCASSADHSGGSSYNEQFFGPGTRLTVL.

Written as DNA, the CDR3 is TGTGCCAGTACGATACAGGGTGGTCAGCCCCAGCATTTT. The encoded protein is CASTIQGGQPQHF. The gene calls are TRBV19 and TRBJ1-5, with a weak D call TRBD1 (6 bases). The CDR3 spans 13 residues. Germline V lookup: CDR1 LNHDA, CDR2 SQIVND (reference sequence). Trimming removed 7 bases from V and 6 bases from J, with 13 bases in between.

V gene TRBV28 combines with J gene TRBJ1-2; D is undetermined. Per germline, CDR1 MDHEN and CDR2 SYDVKM. The CDR3 is made up of 12 amino acids. V was clipped by 11 bases and J by 1 base, with 11 bases between them. In nucleotides, the CDR3 is TGTGCCGGCCGCGGCCGTAACTATGGCTACACCTTC. It translates to CAGRGRNYGYTF.

The chain employs TRBV6-5 and TRBJ2-6, with D perhaps matching TRBD2 (5 bases). V was pared by 6 bases and J by 0 bases, with 9 bases between. There are 15 residues in the CDR3. The germline gives CDR1 MNHEY, CDR2 SVGAGI. The CDR3 loop reads CASSSSFSGANVLTF. The CDR3 DNA is TGTGCCAGCAGCTCTAGCTTCTCTGGGGCCAACGTCCTGACTTTC.